This TCR beta chain was sequenced for a study of T-cell memory formation after mild COVID-19. This clonotype was detected only a few times. TCRdb processed the 5' RACE reads anew with MiXCR; each CDR3 protein has one entry. The profile shows fewer than 150,000 distinct CDR3 sequences, 13% to 15% of them singletons. CDR1 and CDR2 (germline): MNHEY, SVGAGI. The CDR3 sequence is 18 residues long. V was clipped by 0 bases and J by 5 bases; unmatched bases: 10. V usage is TRBV6-5 and J usage is TRBJ2-5, with 12 nucleotides matching TRBD1. This receptor was taken from an adult woman who had mild COVID-19 (a few samples of this study predate the infection). Cell type and time point are not known. The sample consisted of PBMCs or a T cell subset sorted from them (not recorded which). CDR3 in DNA: TGTGCCAGCAGTTACTCCAATACGGGACAGGGGGCCTTTGAGACCCAGTACTTC. Its protein product is CASSYSNTGQGAFETQYF.